Following are 18 T cell receptor beta chains from one sample sequenced in a study of blood T cell repertoires in COVID-19. Method: immunoSEQ multiplex PCR; TCRdb's copy keeps in-frame clones and lacks some. The data contain about 160,000 clones, 75% to 90% of them singletons. The sample comprised peripheral blood. These receptors came from a woman older than 75 with active or convalescent COVID-19.

The chain recombines TRBV18 with TRBJ2-5; 11 bases agree with TRBD1. The CDR3 loop spans 17 amino acids. CDR1 is KGHSH and CDR2 is LQKENI in the germline V gene. V shed 1 base and J 0 bases; nucleotides not matched to a gene: 4. CDR3 nucleotides: TGTGCCAGCTCACCACTCCTGGGACAGGGGGACCAAGAGACCCAGTACTTC. It encodes CASSPLLGQGDQETQYF.

The CDR3 loop is CATQDPGNSPLHF. As DNA, the CDR3 is TGTGCCACCCAGGACCCAGGGAATTCACCCCTCCACTTT. The rearrangement uses TRBV28 and TRBJ1-6; D is possibly TRBD1 (5 bases). Germline CDR1 and CDR2: MDHEN and SYDVKM. With 10 bases removed from V and 7 bases from J, the gap between germline ends came to 14 bases. The CDR3 is 13 amino acids.

The genes are TRBV6-2 or TRBV6-3 and TRBJ2-7, with 7 bases identical to TRBD1. V lost 6 bases, J lost 0 bases, and 8 bases stayed unmatched. Germline CDR1 MNHEY, CDR2 SVGEGT. The CDR3 extends over 15 amino acids. This chain's CDR3 is CASSPGDRDSYEQYF. Written as DNA, the CDR3 is TGTGCCAGCAGCCCCGGGGACAGAGACTCCTACGAGCAGTACTTC.

The CDR3 protein is CASSHPDRVPYQPQHF. In nucleotides, the CDR3 is TGCGCCAGCAGCCACCCCGACAGAGTTCCTTATCAGCCCCAGCATTTT. This chain connects TRBV4-3 to TRBJ1-5; TRBD1 is a possible D gene (5 bases). The V and J ends lost 3 bases and 5 bases respectively, with 17 bases between them. CDR1 and CDR2 from the germline V gene are LGHNA and YSLEER. This CDR3 has 16 amino acids.

This clone was seen more than once but under ten times. V is TRBV10-3 and J is TRBJ1-1, with unresolved D. Trimming took 0 bases from V and 1 from J, leaving 9 bases between them. The germline V gene encodes CDR1 ENHRY and CDR2 SYGVKD. This CDR3 is 15 amino acids long. The CDR3 region is CAISESDTWNTEAFF. CDR3 DNA sequence: TGTGCCATCAGTGAGTCCGACACGTGGAACACTGAAGCTTTCTTT.

In its sample, this clone was seen once. The junction and the germline gene differ at one end; a read error may be behind it. The chain carries TRBV9 and TRBJ2-7; TRBD1 matches at 8 bases. The CDR3 is 14 amino acids. CDR1 is SGDLS, CDR2 YYNGEE, per germline. CDR3 amino acids: CASTSGQGFEMLDF. The CDR3 nucleotides read TGTGCCAGCACCTCTGGACAGGGCTTCGAAATGCTCGACTTC.

J is TRBJ1-4 and V is TRBV12-3 or TRBV12-4; no clear D. The length of the CDR3 is 13 residues. V gave up 4 bases and J gave up 7 bases, with 10 bases separating them. The CDR3, as DNA: TGTGCCAGCAGTTCGTCCTTGAGTGAAAAACTGTTTTTT. Its translation is CASSSSLSEKLFF.

The chain recombines TRBV2 with TRBJ1-2, with TRBD1 as a possible D gene (5 bases). Trimming took off 1 base at V and 1 base at J, with 10 bases between the two ends. The CDR3 contains 15 residues. Germline assignment: CDR1 SNHLY and CDR2 FYNNEI. The CDR3 DNA follows: TGTGCCAGCAGTGAAGGACCCCAGGGTAACTATGGCTACACCTTC. Translated, it gives CASSEGPQGNYGYTF. The variable domain in full, with the rest retrieved from reference TRBV2 and TRBJ1-2, is EPEVTQTPSHQVTQMGQEVILRCVPISNHLYFYWYRQILGQKVEFLVSFYNNEISEKSEIFDDQFSVERPDGSNFTLKIRSTKLEDSAMYFCASSEGPQGNYGYTFGSGTRLTVV.

In the case of this clone: At one end, the junction sequence differs from germline, possibly due to a read error. The sample holds other DNA sequences that translate to the same CDR3. This chain uses TRBV13 with TRBJ2-7; 7 bases line up with TRBD2. The length of the CDR3 is 15 residues. Germline V gene data show CDR1 as PRHDT and CDR2 as FYEKMQ (reference sequence). CDR3 sequence: CASSSRLAVGYEQYF. In DNA form, the CDR3 reads TGTGCCAGCAGCTCGAGACTAGCCGTGGGTTACGAACAGTACTTC.

This chain joins TRBV3-1 (or the pseudogene TRBV3-2) and TRBJ1-2, with D unresolved. V was clipped by 0 bases and J by 4 bases, with 6 bases between them. Germline CDR1 reads LGHDT; CDR2 reads YNNKEL (reference sequence). The CDR3 has 13 amino acids. CDR3 region: CASSQEAAYGYTF. DNA for the CDR3: TGTGCCAGCAGCCAAGAGGCGGCCTATGGCTACACCTTC.

The genes are TRBV7-2 and TRBJ2-3, with TRBD2 matching over 9 bases. V lost 1 base, J lost 0 bases, and 5 bases stayed unmatched. Germline V CDR1 and CDR2: SGHTA, FQGNSA. This CDR3 is 17 amino acids long. CDR3 nucleotide sequence: TGTGCCAGCAGCTTAGATACTAGCGGGCGCAGCACAGATACGCAGTATTTT. This encodes CASSLDTSGRSTDTQYF.

The chain recombines TRBV7-8 with TRBJ2-1; 13 bases map to TRBD2. The length of the CDR3 is 16 residues. Germline CDR1 SGHVS, CDR2 FQNEAQ. J lost 6 bases, V lost 0 bases, and 2 bases had no gene match. Here the CDR3 reads CASSLAGTSGVNEQFF. CDR3 nucleotide sequence: TGTGCCAGCAGCTTAGCCGGGACTAGCGGGGTCAATGAGCAGTTCTTC.

In its sample, this clone was seen once. The chain combines TRBV7-8 with TRBJ2-1, with 12 bases fitting TRBD2. This CDR3 has 18 residues. V trimming: 1 base; J trimming: 0 bases; junction bases outside the gene matches: 4. Germline V gene lookup returns CDR1 SGHVS and CDR2 FQNEAQ. As DNA, the CDR3 is TGTGCCAGCAGCTTAGATCTAGCGGGGGGGAGCTCCTACAATGAGCAGTTCTTC. It is translated as CASSLDLAGGSSYNEQFF. Together with reference TRBV7-8 and TRBJ2-1, the CDR3 gives the full variable domain: GAGVSQSPRYKVAKRGQDVALRCDPISGHVSLFWYQQALGQGPEFLTYFQNEAQLDKSGLPSDRFFAERPEGSVSTLKIQRTQQEDSAVYLCASSLDLAGGSSYNEQFFGPGTRLTVL.

This clone was seen once. The V and J genes are TRBV5-1 and TRBJ1-2, with 7 positions matching TRBD1. Unmatched junction bases numbered 4, after V lost 4 bases and J lost 4 bases. The CDR3 contains 13 residues. Germline V gene data show CDR1 as SGHRS and CDR2 as YFSETQ. Written as DNA, the CDR3 is TGCGCCAGCAGCAGTGGGACAGCCTATGGCTACACCTTC. Encoded protein: CASSSGTAYGYTF.

This clone was seen more than once but under ten times. J is TRBJ2-7 and V is TRBV30; 9 bases align to TRBD2. The CDR3 contains 14 residues. CDR1 is GTSNPN and CDR2 is SVGIG in the germline V gene (reference sequence). Trimming took 6 bases from V and 2 from J; bases not matched to a gene: 8. CDR3 in amino acids: CACSLAGLAYEQYF. As DNA, the CDR3 is TGTGCCTGCAGCCTAGCGGGGCTCGCCTACGAGCAGTACTTC.

The DNA for the CDR3 is TGTGCCAGCAGCCTGCACCGGGACAGGGACAATGAGCAGTTCTTC. Its protein product is CASSLHRDRDNEQFF. The chain couples TRBV3-1 (or the pseudogene TRBV3-2) to TRBJ2-1, with 9 bases identical to TRBD1. Per the germline V gene, CDR1 is LGHDT and CDR2 is YNNKEL (reference sequence). CDR3 length equals 15 residues. V gave up 4 bases and J gave up 5 bases; unmatched junction bases: 6.

In this sample, this clone turned up once. The chain couples TRBV7-2 to TRBJ1-6, with TRBD1 matching 7 bases. The length of the CDR3 is 19 residues. The trim removed 0 bases at V and 9 bases at J, leaving 17 bases unmatched. Germline V gene data show CDR1 as SGHTA and CDR2 as FQGNSA. Here the CDR3 reads CASSLAGRDSAGVASPLHF. DNA for the CDR3: TGTGCCAGCAGCTTAGCCGGGCGGGACAGCGCGGGCGTAGCTTCACCCCTCCACTTT.

The chain has TRBV7-2 and TRBJ2-5; D is unclear. The V and J ends lost 3 bases and 1 base respectively, with 12 bases between them. Germline values: CDR1 SGHTA, CDR2 FQGNSA. The CDR3 consists of 15 residues. CDR3 residues: CASSFLPSTQETQYF. In DNA, the CDR3 is TGTGCCAGCAGCTTTCTTCCCTCTACCCAAGAGACCCAGTACTTC.